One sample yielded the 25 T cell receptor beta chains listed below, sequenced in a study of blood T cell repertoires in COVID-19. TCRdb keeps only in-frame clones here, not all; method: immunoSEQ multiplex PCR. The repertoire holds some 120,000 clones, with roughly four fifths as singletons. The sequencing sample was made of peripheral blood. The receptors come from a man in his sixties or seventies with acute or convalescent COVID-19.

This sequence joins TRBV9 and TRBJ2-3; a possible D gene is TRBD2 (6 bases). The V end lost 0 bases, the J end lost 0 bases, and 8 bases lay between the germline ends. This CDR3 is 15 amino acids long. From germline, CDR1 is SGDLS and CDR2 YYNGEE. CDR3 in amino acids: CASSVAAGSTDTQYF. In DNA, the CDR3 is TGTGCCAGCAGCGTAGCGGCGGGGAGCACAGATACGCAGTATTTT.

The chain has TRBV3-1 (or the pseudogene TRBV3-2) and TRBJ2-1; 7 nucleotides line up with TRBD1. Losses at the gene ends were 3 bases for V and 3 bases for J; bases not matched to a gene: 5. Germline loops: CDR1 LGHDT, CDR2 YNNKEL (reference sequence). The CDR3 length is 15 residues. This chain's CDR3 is CASSHYRDSYNEQFF. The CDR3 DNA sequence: TGTGCCAGCAGCCATTACCGGGACAGCTACAATGAGCAGTTCTTC.

Here the CDR3 reads CASSSRQGTRTDTQYF. As DNA, the CDR3 is TGTGCCAGCAGCTCCCGACAGGGGACCCGCACAGATACGCAGTATTTT. J is TRBJ2-3 and V is TRBV5-6; TRBD1 aligns across 8 bases. Losses at the gene ends were 3 bases for V and 1 base for J; bases not matched to a gene: 7. Germline V CDR1 and CDR2: SGHDT, YYEEEE. The CDR3 runs to 16 residues.

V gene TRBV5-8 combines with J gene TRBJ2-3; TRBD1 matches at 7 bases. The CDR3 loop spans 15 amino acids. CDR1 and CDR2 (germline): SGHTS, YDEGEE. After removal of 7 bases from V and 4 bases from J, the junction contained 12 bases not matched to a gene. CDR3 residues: CASPPRAGGSDTQYF. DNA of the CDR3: TGTGCCAGCCCCCCTAGGGCAGGGGGTTCAGATACGCAGTATTTT.

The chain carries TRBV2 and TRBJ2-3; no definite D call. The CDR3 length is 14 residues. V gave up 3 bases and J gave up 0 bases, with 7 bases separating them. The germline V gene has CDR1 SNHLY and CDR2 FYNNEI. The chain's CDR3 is CASSDTVSTDTQYF. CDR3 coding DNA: TGTGCCAGCAGTGATACAGTGAGCACAGATACGCAGTATTTT.

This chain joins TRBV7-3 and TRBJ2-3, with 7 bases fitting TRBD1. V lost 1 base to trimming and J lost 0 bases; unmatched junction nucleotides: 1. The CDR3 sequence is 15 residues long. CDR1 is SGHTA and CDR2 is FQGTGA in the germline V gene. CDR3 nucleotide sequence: TGTGCCAGCAGCTTAAAGGGGGCGAGCACAGATACGCAGTATTTT. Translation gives CASSLKGASTDTQYF.

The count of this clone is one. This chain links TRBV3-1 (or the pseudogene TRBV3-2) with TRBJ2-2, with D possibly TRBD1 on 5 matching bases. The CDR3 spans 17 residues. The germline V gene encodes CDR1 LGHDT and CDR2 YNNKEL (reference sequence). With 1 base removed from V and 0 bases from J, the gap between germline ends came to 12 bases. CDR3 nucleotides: TGTGCCAGCAGCCAAGCGGGCAGGGTACCGAACACCGGGGAGCTGTTTTTT. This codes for CASSQAGRVPNTGELFF.

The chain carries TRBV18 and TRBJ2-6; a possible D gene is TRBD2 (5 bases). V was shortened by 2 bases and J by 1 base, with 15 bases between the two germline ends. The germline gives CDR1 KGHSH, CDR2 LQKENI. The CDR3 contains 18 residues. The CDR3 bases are TGTGCCAGCTCACCAGTTGTGGTTCGGGGATCTGGGGCCAACGTCCTGACTTTC. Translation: CASSPVVVRGSGANVLTF.

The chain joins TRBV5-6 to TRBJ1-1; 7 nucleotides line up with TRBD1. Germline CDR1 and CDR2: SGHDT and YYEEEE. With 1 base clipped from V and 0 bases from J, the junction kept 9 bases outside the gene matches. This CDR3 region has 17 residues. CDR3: CASSLKTPTGMNTEAFF. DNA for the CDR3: TGTGCCAGCAGCTTGAAAACCCCGACAGGGATGAACACTGAAGCTTTCTTT.

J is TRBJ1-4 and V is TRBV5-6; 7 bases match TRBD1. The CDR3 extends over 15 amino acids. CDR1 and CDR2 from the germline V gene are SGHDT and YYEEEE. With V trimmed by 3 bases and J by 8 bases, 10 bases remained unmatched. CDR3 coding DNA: TGTGCCAGCAGCTCGGGACAGCCTGCTGGGGAAAAACTGTTTTTT. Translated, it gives CASSSGQPAGEKLFF.

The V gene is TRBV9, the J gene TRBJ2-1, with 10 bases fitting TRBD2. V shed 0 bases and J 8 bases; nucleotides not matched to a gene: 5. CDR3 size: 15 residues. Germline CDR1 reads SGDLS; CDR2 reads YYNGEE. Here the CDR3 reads CASSVAASGGDEQFF. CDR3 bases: TGTGCCAGCAGCGTAGCGGCTAGCGGGGGCGATGAGCAGTTCTTC.

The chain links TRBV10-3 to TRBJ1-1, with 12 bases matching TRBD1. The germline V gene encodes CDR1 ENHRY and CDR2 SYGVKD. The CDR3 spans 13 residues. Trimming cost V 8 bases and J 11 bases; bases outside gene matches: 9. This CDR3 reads CAISGTGGGDAFF. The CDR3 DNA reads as TGTGCCATCTCCGGGACAGGGGGCGGAGATGCTTTCTTT.

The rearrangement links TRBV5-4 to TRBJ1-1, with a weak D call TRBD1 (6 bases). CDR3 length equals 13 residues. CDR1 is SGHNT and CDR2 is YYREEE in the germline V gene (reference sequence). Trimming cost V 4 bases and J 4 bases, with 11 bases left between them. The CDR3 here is CASSPKDSTEAFF. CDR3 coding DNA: TGTGCCAGCAGCCCAAAGGACAGCACTGAAGCTTTCTTT.

The CDR3 spells CASSVDSGDTDTQYF. CDR3 DNA: TGTGCCAGCAGCGTAGATAGCGGGGACACAGATACGCAGTATTTT. The chain recombines TRBV9 with TRBJ2-3; 8 bases align to TRBD2. After removal of 0 bases from V and 2 bases from J, the junction contained 2 bases not matched to a gene. Germline assignment: CDR1 SGDLS and CDR2 YYNGEE. The CDR3 consists of 15 residues.

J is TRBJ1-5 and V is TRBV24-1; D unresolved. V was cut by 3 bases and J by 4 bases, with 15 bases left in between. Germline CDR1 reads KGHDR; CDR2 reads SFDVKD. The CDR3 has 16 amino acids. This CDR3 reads CATSDGLSSPNQPQHF. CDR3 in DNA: TGTGCCACCAGTGATGGACTCAGTTCCCCAAATCAGCCCCAGCATTTT.

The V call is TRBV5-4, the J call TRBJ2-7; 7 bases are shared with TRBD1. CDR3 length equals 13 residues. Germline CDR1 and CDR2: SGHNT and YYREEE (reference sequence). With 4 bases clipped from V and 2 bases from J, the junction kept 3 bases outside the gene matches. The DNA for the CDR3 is TGTGCCAGCAGCGCAGGGGGTCCCTACGAGCAGTACTTC. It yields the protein CASSAGGPYEQYF.

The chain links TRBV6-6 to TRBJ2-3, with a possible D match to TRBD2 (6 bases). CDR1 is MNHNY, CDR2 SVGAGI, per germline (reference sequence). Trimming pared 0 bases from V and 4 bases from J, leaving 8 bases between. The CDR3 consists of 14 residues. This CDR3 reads CASSYSGTSDTQYF. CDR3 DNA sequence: TGTGCCAGCAGTTACTCCGGGACTTCAGATACGCAGTATTTT.

The chain's CDR3 is CASSLPTGGVAKNIQYF. The DNA of the CDR3 is TGTGCCAGCAGCTTGCCTACAGGGGGGGTAGCCAAAAACATTCAGTACTTC. The J gene is TRBJ2-4, the V gene TRBV5-4; D might be TRBD1 (8 bases). Trimming pared 1 base from V and 0 bases from J, leaving 14 bases between. The CDR3 has 17 residues. CDR1 and CDR2 from the germline V gene are SGHNT and YYREEE (reference sequence).

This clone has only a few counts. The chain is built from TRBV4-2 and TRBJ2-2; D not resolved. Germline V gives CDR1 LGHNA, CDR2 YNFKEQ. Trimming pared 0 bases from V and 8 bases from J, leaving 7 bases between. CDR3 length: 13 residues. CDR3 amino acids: CASSQEQSGELFF. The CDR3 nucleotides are TGTGCCAGCAGCCAAGAGCAGTCAGGGGAGCTGTTTTTT.

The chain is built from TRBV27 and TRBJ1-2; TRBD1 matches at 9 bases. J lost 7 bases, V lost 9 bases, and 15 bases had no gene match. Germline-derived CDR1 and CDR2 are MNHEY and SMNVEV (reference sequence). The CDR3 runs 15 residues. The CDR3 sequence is CASKSTGQGSVGYTF. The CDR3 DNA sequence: TGTGCCAGTAAATCTACGGGACAGGGAAGTGTTGGCTACACCTTC.

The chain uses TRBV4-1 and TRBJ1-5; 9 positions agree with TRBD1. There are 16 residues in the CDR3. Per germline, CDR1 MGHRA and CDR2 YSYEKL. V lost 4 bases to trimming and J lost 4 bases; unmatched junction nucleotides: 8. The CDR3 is CASSLGTDRGNQPQHF. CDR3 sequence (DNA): TGCGCCAGCAGCCTTGGTACGGACAGGGGAAATCAGCCCCAGCATTTT.

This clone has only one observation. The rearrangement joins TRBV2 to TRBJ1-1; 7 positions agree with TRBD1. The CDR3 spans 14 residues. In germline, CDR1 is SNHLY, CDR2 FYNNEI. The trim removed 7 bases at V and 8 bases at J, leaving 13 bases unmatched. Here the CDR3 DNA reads TGTGCCAGCAATCTTGGGGGTTCGGGACAGGAAGCTTTCTTT. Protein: CASNLGGSGQEAFF.

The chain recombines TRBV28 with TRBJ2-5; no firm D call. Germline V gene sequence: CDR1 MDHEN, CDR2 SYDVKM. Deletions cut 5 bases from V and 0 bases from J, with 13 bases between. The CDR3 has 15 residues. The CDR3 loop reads CASSPSLMYQETQYF. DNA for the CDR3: TGTGCCAGCAGTCCCTCACTTATGTACCAAGAGACCCAGTACTTC.

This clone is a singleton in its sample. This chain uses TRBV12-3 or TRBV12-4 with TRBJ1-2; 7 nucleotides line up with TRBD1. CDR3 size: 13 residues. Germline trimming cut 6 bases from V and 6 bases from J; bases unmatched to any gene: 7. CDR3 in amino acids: CASSQGQVDGYTF. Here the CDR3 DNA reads TGTGCCAGCAGCCAAGGACAGGTGGATGGCTACACCTTC.

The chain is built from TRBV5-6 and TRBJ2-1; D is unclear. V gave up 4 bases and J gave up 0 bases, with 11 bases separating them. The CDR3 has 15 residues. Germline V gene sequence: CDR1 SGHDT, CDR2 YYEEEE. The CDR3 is CASSPGSVSYNEQFF. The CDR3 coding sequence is TGTGCCAGCAGCCCCGGTTCCGTCTCCTACAATGAGCAGTTCTTC.